This passage covers 13 T cell receptor beta chains from one sample sequenced in a study of glioma-infiltrating T cells after dendritic cell vaccination listed by TCRdb under 2016. The library was built by means of the immunoSEQ multiplex PCR assay. TCRdb obtained this table from immuneACCESS and retained in-frame rearrangements with V and J assigned. These tables miss some clones; where compared with another copy, unresolved V genes account for less than half of the shortfall, and the remainder is unexplained. The sample profile shows about 82,000 clones; 70% to 90% of them were found once. The top ten clones comprise 3.2% of the sample. Here the sequenced sample was blood, taken before dendritic cell vaccination. The receptor source for this set is a human donor with glioblastoma.

V gene TRBV2 combines with J gene TRBJ2-7; TRBD2 agrees at 7 bases. Germline V CDR1 and CDR2: SNHLY, FYNNEI. J gave up 12 bases and V 4 bases, and 6 bases lay outside the gene matches. The CDR3 runs 11 residues. The CDR3 bases are TGTGCCAGCAGTGGGCTAGCGGAGACGTACTTC. It encodes CASSGLAETYF. Complete variable domain (other parts from reference TRBV2 and TRBJ2-7): EPEVTQTPSHQVTQMGQEVILRCVPISNHLYFYWYRQILGQKVEFLVSFYNNEISEKSEIFDDQFSVERPDGSNFTLKIRSTKLEDSAMYFCASSGLAETYFGPGTRLTVT.

The chain carries TRBV6-1 and TRBJ1-1; a possible D gene is TRBD1 (6 bases). Germline CDR1 MNHNS, CDR2 SASEGT. The CDR3 totals 13 residues. V gave up 6 bases and J gave up 7 bases, with 15 bases separating them. This CDR3 is CASSLAGAGEAFF. In DNA, the CDR3 is TGTGCCAGCAGCCTGGCAGGGGCGGGTGAAGCTTTCTTT.

The chain combines TRBV4-2 with TRBJ1-3, with 10 positions matching TRBD1. V lost 4 bases and J lost 4; bases outside the gene matches: 4. CDR3 length: 15 residues. Germline V gene data show CDR1 as LGHNA and CDR2 as YNFKEQ. DNA of the CDR3: TGTGCCAGCAGCCGAGACAGGGGGCAGGGAAACACCATATATTTT. Protein: CASSRDRGQGNTIYF.

This chain links TRBV4-2 with TRBJ1-6; D perhaps matches TRBD1 (5 bases). Trimming stripped 0 bases from V and 10 bases from J, with 10 bases between. The CDR3 sequence is 14 residues long. Germline V CDR1 and CDR2: LGHNA, YNFKEQ. The CDR3 loop reads CASSQDPGGSPLHF. DNA for the CDR3: TGTGCCAGCAGCCAAGATCCGGGGGGGTCACCCCTCCACTTT.

This chain joins TRBV6-5 and TRBJ2-7; 10 bases map to TRBD1. CDR1 and CDR2 (germline): MNHEY, SVGAGI. The CDR3 covers 15 residues. The J segment lost 9 bases and the V segment lost 8 bases, leaving 16 bases of the junction unmatched. The CDR3 coding sequence is TGTGCCAGCGGTTTAGAAACGGGACAGGGGACAAGGCAGTACTTC. Translation gives CASGLETGQGTRQYF.

V is TRBV2 and J is TRBJ1-2; 9 bases fit TRBD1. Germline assignment: CDR1 SNHLY and CDR2 FYNNEI. With V trimmed by 4 bases and J by 8 bases, 14 bases remained unmatched. The CDR3 contains 16 residues. The CDR3 is CASSVMKGQGQRGYTF. The DNA of the CDR3 is TGTGCCAGCAGTGTAATGAAGGGACAGGGTCAACGAGGCTACACCTTC.

The V gene is TRBV9, the J gene TRBJ1-4, with D perhaps TRBD1 (5 bases). V was shortened by 4 bases and J by 3 bases, with 13 bases between the two germline ends. This CDR3 is 15 amino acids long. Looked up from germline, CDR1 is SGDLS and CDR2 is YYNGEE. The CDR3 here is CASSPGLGANEKLFF. DNA of the CDR3: TGTGCCAGCAGCCCAGGGTTAGGAGCTAATGAAAAACTGTTTTTT.

V usage is TRBV5-1 and J usage is TRBJ1-1; D remains ambiguous. V was trimmed by 0 bases and J by 4 bases, leaving 13 bases between them. Germline-derived CDR1 and CDR2 are SGHRS and YFSETQ. The CDR3 is 15 residues long. The DNA of the CDR3 is TGCGCCAGCAGCTTGGTGGGCCCACAAGGCACTGAAGCTTTCTTT. Its protein is CASSLVGPQGTEAFF.

This clone was detected only a few times. This chain connects TRBV5-1 to TRBJ2-7; tentatively, D is TRBD2 (5 bases). In germline, CDR1 is SGHRS, CDR2 YFSETQ. The CDR3 contains 11 residues. V was shortened by 6 bases and J by 4 bases, with 8 bases between the two germline ends. The CDR3 reads CASKREYEQYF. CDR3 DNA: TGCGCCAGCAAAAGGGAGTACGAGCAGTACTTC.

The CDR3 bases are TGCAACGCGGGGGAGTGGGAAGATACGCAGTATTTT. Translating it yields CNAGEWEDTQYF. The chain has TRBV29-1 and TRBJ2-3, with 7 nucleotides matching TRBD2. CDR1 is SQVTM, CDR2 ANQGSEA, per germline. CDR3 length equals 12 residues.

This chain joins TRBV11-2 and TRBJ2-7; TRBD1 matches 10 bases. The germline gives CDR1 SGHAT, CDR2 FQNNGV. The CDR3 has 15 amino acids. The trim removed 4 bases at V and 12 bases at J, leaving 15 bases unmatched. The CDR3 coding sequence is TGTGCCAGCAGCTCTCTCCGGGACAGGGGCCCCCTCGGGTACTTC. It translates to CASSSLRDRGPLGYF.

The genes are TRBV18 and TRBJ2-7, with 10 nucleotides matching TRBD2. The V and J ends lost 6 bases and 4 bases, in that order; junction bases with no gene match: 15. The CDR3 is 17 residues long. Germline values: CDR1 KGHSH, CDR2 LQKENI. Written as DNA, the CDR3 is TGTGCCAGCTCCCCGTCCTGGGAGCGGGAGGGCCCATACGAGCAGTACTTC. Protein product: CASSPSWEREGPYEQYF.

The J gene is TRBJ1-1, the V gene TRBV4-1; D is unresolved. Germline CDR1 MGHRA, CDR2 YSYEKL. The CDR3 loop spans 15 amino acids. The germline V and J ends were trimmed by 4 bases and 1 base, with 13 bases remaining between them. In DNA, the CDR3 is TGCGCCAGCAGCCCGGGGTGGACGGAGAACACTGAAGCTTTCTTT. Encoded protein: CASSPGWTENTEAFF.